This is a list of T cell receptor beta chains from one sample in a study of human T cells and chemical hapten exposure. In TCRdb, the RACE reads were re-called with MiXCR into one record per CDR3 protein. The sample lists 95,000 to 150,000 distinct CDR3 sequences, roughly 13% occurring once. The source was whole blood, collected in connection with sensitization to the hapten diphenylcyclopropenone (DPC). These receptors were obtained from a man younger than 35 with alopecia areata. Some clones in this sample may be carry-over from other donors' samples. Both conserved end residues are part of each CDR3. Fields, in order: V gene, J gene, clone size, D gene, CDR3 DNA, CDR3 protein. A D gene is named only where the DNA matches it firmly. Rows give clone size only sometimes, using once, few, many, or a class for an expanded clone.

TRBV6-5,TRBJ2-7,NA,NA,TGTGCCAGCAGTCCTGACGCAGCCTACGAGCAGTACTTC,CASSPDAAYEQYF
TRBV2,TRBJ2-3,few,NA,TGTGCCAGCAGTGAAGGGCCCAGGGATACGCAGTATTTT,CASSEGPRDTQYF
TRBV12-3/TRBV12-4,TRBJ1-2,NA,NA,TGTGCCAGCAACACGGATGGCTACACCTTC,CASNTDGYTF
TRBV12-3/TRBV12-4,TRBJ2-6,many,TRBD1,TGTGCCAGCAGTACAGACAGGGCCTCTGCCCCTGGGGCCAACGTCCTGACTTTC,CASSTDRASAPGANVLTF
TRBV5-4,TRBJ2-5,NA,TRBD2,TGTGCCAGCAGCTTGGGGCTAGCGGGGACCCAAGAGACCCAGTACTTC,CASSLGLAGTQETQYF
TRBV6-1,TRBJ1-5,NA,NA,TGTGCCAGCAGTGAAGTTGGGAGGGCTCGGCAGCCCCAGCATTTT,CASSEVGRARQPQHF
TRBV14,TRBJ1-2,few,TRBD1,TGTGCCAGCAGCCGAGGGACAGGGGGCCACTATGGCTACACCTTC,CASSRGTGGHYGYTF
TRBV7-2,TRBJ2-1,NA,TRBD1,TGTGCCAGCACTCCGGGACAGGGAGTCGATGAGCAGTTCTTC,CASTPGQGVDEQFF
TRBV7-2,TRBJ2-3,NA,NA,TGTGCCAGCAGCCCTAGTAGGTTAGATACGCAGTATTTT,CASSPSRLDTQYF
TRBV19,TRBJ2-2,few,NA,TGTGCCAGTCTACACAGGGACTTGGGCGGGGAGCTGTTTTTT,CASLHRDLGGELFF
TRBV13,TRBJ2-1,few,TRBD2,TGTGCCAGCAGCTCGGGACTAGCGGGGGGTTACAATGAGCAGTTCTTC,CASSSGLAGGYNEQFF
TRBV7-8,TRBJ2-7,NA,NA,TGTGCCAGCAGCTTAGCGCGAGAGGGCGGCGAGCAGTACTTC,CASSLAREGGEQYF
TRBV20-1,TRBJ1-5,NA,TRBD1,TGCAGTGCAGGAGGGGGCGGGAGCTTTAGCAATCAGCCCCAGCATTTT,CSAGGGGSFSNQPQHF
TRBV29-1,TRBJ1-5,few,NA,TGCAGCGTTGGTAGGGACGGGAATCAGCCCCAGCATTTT,CSVGRDGNQPQHF
TRBV23-1,TRBJ1-1,few,NA,TGCGCCAGCAGTCAATCTGGGGAGGAGGGAACGGGAGGAAACACTGAAGCTTTCTTT,CASSQSGEEGTGGNTEAFF
TRBV15,TRBJ1-1,NA,NA,TGTGCCACCAGCAGAGGGGGGCAGGGTACTGAAGCTTTCTTT,CATSRGGQGTEAFF
TRBV24-1,TRBJ2-3,NA,NA,TGTGCCACCACAGGGACCTACACAGATACGCAGTATTTT,CATTGTYTDTQYF
TRBV3-1,TRBJ2-5,NA,NA,TGTGCCAGCAGCCAAGATCCGACCCAGCACTTC,CASSQDPTQHF
TRBV11-2,TRBJ2-7,few,NA,TGTGCCAGCAGCTTCTACGAGCAGTACTTC,CASSFYEQYF
TRBV6-2/TRBV6-3,TRBJ1-2,NA,TRBD1,TGTGCCAGCAGTCGCAGGGGGCTTAACTATGGCTACACCTTC,CASSRRGLNYGYTF
TRBV19,TRBJ2-3,few,NA,TGTGCCAGTAGTATAGCGTTGGCTGATCGCACAGATACGCAGTATTTT,CASSIALADRTDTQYF
TRBV12-3/TRBV12-4,TRBJ1-6,few,NA,TGTGCCAGCAGCCCGGGAGACAGGCCTATACGCCCCTCACCCCTCCACTTT,CASSPGDRPIRPSPLHF
TRBV19,TRBJ2-3,few,NA,TGTGCCAGTAGTAGCCAAAAGCGTGTTGGCACAGATACGCAGTATTTT,CASSSQKRVGTDTQYF
TRBV7-9,TRBJ2-1,NA,NA,TGTGCCAGCAGCTTAGACAGTATGGGGAATGAGCAGTTCTTC,CASSLDSMGNEQFF
TRBV14,TRBJ2-1,medium-sized,NA,TGTGCCAGCAGACAAACAGGGACGGTGGGCAATGAGCAGTTCTTC,CASRQTGTVGNEQFF
TRBV6-2/TRBV6-3,TRBJ2-5,many,TRBD1,TGTGCCAGCAGTCCGACAGGGGGCACGGAGACCCAGTACTTC,CASSPTGGTETQYF
TRBV3-1,TRBJ2-5,few,NA,TGTGCCAGCAGCCAAGACGGTAGTTCCGAGACCCAGTACTTC,CASSQDGSSETQYF
TRBV7-7,TRBJ2-3,few,NA,TGTGCCAGCAGCAGTGACGCAGACACAGATACGCAGTATTTT,CASSSDADTDTQYF
TRBV11-2,TRBJ2-5,NA,TRBD1,TGTGCCAGCAGCTTAATTACAGGGGTCCAAGAGACCCAGTACTTC,CASSLITGVQETQYF
TRBV15,TRBJ1-2,NA,NA,TGTGCCACCAGCAGGGTATCCGGATTTAACTATGGCTACACCTTC,CATSRVSGFNYGYTF
TRBV2,TRBJ1-4,NA,NA,TGTGCCAGCAGCCCCACAGTTGCAACTAATGAAAAACTGTTTTTT,CASSPTVATNEKLFF
TRBV7-2,TRBJ2-1,NA,NA,TGTGCCAGCAGCTCCTCAGGGGGGAATGAGCAGTTCTTC,CASSSSGGNEQFF
TRBV9,TRBJ1-3,few,NA,TGTGCCAGCAGCGTGGACAGAGCAGTCTCTGGAAACACCATATATTTT,CASSVDRAVSGNTIYF
TRBV18,TRBJ1-1,many,TRBD1,TGTGCCAGCTCACCTACCGGGACAGGTTTGAACACTGAAGCTTTCTTT,CASSPTGTGLNTEAFF
TRBV4-1,TRBJ1-2,NA,NA,TGCGCCAGCAGCCCCCGCACGGAAGGCTATGGCTACACCTTC,CASSPRTEGYGYTF
TRBV29-1,TRBJ2-1,many,NA,TGCAGCGGGGTAGGAGGGGGCAATATCAATGAGCAGTTCTTC,CSGVGGGNINEQFF
TRBV12-3/TRBV12-4,TRBJ2-1,many,TRBD2,TGTGCCAGCAGTTTACGCGGGGGGGCGGATGAGCAGTTCTTC,CASSLRGGADEQFF
TRBV6-6,TRBJ2-6,NA,NA,TGTGCCAGCAGTTACGGCGTTTTTGGGGCCAACGTCCTGACTTTC,CASSYGVFGANVLTF
TRBV29-1,TRBJ2-5,few,TRBD1,TGCAGCGGCGACCTGACAGGGGGCTTGGAGACCCAGTACTTC,CSGDLTGGLETQYF
TRBV28,TRBJ1-2,NA,NA,TGTGCCAGCAGCATCCGACAGTTACGCGCTAACTATGGCTACACCTTC,CASSIRQLRANYGYTF
TRBV2,TRBJ1-1,once,NA,TGTGCCAGCAGTGACGCGACCTTAGAAGCTTTCTTT,CASSDATLEAFF
TRBV4-1,TRBJ1-4,NA,NA,TGCGCCAGCAGCCCAGCAGGGTACAATGAAAAACTGTTTTTT,CASSPAGYNEKLFF
TRBV7-2,TRBJ2-1,NA,TRBD2,TGTGCCAGCACCCCCAGGCGGGGGGGCCGCAATGAGCAGTTCTTC,CASTPRRGGRNEQFF
TRBV20-1,TRBJ1-1,few,NA,TGCAGTGCTAGGGACACGAACACTGAAGCTTTCTTT,CSARDTNTEAFF
TRBV20-1,TRBJ2-3,NA,NA,TGCAGTGCTAGAGGGCCAGGCAAACCCGATACGCAGTATTTT,CSARGPGKPDTQYF
TRBV7-3,TRBJ2-3,few,TRBD2,TGTGCCAGCAGCTTCTCGCGGGGGGGACGAAATACGCAGTATTTT,CASSFSRGGRNTQYF
TRBV7-6,TRBJ2-3,NA,NA,TGTGCCAGCAGCTTAATGGCAGGACACACAGATACGCAGTATTTT,CASSLMAGHTDTQYF
TRBV5-4,TRBJ2-1,few,TRBD1,TGTGCCAGCAGCTTCGACAGGGTAAATGAGCAGTTCTTC,CASSFDRVNEQFF
TRBV7-8,TRBJ1-5,few,NA,TGTGCCAGCAGCCCCCCGTTCACAGGGCGCAATCAGCCCCAGCATTTT,CASSPPFTGRNQPQHF
TRBV4-3,TRBJ2-2,few,NA,TGCGCCAGCAGCCAAGTGGTACAGGTCCCCCACACCGGGGAGCTGTTTTTT,CASSQVVQVPHTGELFF